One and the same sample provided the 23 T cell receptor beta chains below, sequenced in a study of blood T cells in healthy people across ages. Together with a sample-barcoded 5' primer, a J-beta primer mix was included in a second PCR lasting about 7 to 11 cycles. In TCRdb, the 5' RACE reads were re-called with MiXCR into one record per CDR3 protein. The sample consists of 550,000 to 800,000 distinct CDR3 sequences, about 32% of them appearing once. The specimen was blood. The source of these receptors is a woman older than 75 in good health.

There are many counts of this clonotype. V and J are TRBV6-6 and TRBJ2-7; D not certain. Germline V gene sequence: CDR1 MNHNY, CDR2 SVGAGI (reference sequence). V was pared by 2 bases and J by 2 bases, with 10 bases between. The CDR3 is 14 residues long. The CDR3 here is CASSYGQAPYEQYF. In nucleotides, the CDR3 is TGTGCCAGCAGTTACGGGCAGGCCCCCTACGAGCAGTACTTC.

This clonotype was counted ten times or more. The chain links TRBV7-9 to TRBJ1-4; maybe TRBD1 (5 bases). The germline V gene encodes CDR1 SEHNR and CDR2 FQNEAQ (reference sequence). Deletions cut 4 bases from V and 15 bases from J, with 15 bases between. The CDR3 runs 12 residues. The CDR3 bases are TGTGCCAGCAGCTCCACCAGGGACGTTTTGTTTTTT. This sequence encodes CASSSTRDVLFF.

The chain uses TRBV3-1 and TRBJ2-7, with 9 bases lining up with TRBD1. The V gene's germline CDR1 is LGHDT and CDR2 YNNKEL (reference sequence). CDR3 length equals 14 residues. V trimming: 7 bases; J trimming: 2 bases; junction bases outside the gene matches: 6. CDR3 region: CASIPGQGAYEQYF. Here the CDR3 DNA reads TGTGCCAGCATCCCGGGACAGGGCGCCTACGAGCAGTACTTC.

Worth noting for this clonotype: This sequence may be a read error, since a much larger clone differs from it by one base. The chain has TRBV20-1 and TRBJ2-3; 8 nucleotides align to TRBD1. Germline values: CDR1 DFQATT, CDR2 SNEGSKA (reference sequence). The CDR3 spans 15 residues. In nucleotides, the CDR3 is TGCAGTACTAGTGATGGAAACAGGGGGACAGATACGCAGTATTTT. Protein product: CSTSDGNRGTDTQYF.

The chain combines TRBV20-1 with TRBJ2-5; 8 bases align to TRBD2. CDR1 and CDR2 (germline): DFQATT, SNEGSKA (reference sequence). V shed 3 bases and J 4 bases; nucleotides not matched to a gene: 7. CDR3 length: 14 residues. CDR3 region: CSARQAGARETQYF. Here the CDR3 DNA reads TGCAGTGCTAGGCAAGCGGGAGCGCGAGAGACCCAGTACTTC.

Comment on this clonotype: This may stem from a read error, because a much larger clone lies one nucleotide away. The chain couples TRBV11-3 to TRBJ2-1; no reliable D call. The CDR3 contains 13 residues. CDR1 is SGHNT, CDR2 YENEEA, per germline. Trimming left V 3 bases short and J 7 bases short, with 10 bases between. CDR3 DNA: TGTGCCAGCAGCTTTGCGTTCGGGAATGAGCAGTTCTTC. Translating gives CASSFAFGNEQFF.

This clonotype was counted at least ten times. The CDR3 DNA reads TGTGCCATCAGTGATGGAATCGGGGGCTACACCTTC. Translation: CAISDGIGGYTF. The V gene is TRBV10-3, the J gene TRBJ1-2, with D unresolved. Deletions cut 3 bases from V and 8 bases from J, with 10 bases between. This CDR3 has 12 amino acids. Germline V gene sequence: CDR1 ENHRY, CDR2 SYGVKD.

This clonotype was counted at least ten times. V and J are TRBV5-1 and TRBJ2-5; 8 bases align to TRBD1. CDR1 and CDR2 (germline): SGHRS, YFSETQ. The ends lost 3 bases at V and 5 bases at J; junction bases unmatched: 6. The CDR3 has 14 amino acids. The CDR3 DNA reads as TGCGCCAGCAGCTCGACAGGGGAAAGTGAGACCCAGTACTTC. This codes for CASSSTGESETQYF.

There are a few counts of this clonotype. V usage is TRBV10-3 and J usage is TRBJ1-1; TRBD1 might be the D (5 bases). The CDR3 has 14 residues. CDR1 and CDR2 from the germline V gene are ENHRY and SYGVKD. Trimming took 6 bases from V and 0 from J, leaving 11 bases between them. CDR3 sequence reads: CAIRSPGLNTEAFF. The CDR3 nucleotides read TGTGCCATCAGATCTCCGGGACTGAACACTGAAGCTTTCTTT.

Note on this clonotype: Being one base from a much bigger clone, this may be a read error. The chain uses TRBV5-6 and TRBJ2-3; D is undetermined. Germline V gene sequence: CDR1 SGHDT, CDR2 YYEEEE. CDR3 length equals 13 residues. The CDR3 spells CAGRKRGTDTQYF. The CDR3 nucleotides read TGTGCCGGCAGAAAAAGGGGCACAGATACGCAGTATTTT.

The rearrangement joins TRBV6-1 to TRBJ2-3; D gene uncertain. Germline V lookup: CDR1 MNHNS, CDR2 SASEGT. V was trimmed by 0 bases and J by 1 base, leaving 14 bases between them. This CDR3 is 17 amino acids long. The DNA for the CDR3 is TGTGCCAGCAGTGAAGCCCGGTCAACGCGAGGCACAGATACGCAGTATTTT. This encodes CASSEARSTRGTDTQYF.

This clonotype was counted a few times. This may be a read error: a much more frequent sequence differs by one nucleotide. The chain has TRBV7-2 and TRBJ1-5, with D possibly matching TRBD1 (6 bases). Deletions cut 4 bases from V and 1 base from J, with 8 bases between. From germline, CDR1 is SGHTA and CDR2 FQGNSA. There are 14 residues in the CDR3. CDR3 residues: CASSCQGSNQPQHF. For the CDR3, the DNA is TGTGCCAGCAGCTGCCAGGGGAGCAATCAGCCCCAGCATTTT. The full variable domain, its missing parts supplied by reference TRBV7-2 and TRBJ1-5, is GAGVSQSPSNKVTEKGKDVELRCDPISGHTALYWYRQSLGQGLEFLIYFQGNSAPDKSGLPSDRFSAERTGGSVSTLTIQRTQQEDSAVYLCASSCQGSNQPQHFGDGTRLSIL.

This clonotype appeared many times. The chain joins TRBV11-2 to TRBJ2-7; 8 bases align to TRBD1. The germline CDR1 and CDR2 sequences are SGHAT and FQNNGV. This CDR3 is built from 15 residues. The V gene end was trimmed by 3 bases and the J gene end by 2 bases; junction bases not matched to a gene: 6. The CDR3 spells CASSLDRAITYEQYF. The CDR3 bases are TGTGCCAGCAGCTTGGACAGGGCAATTACCTACGAGCAGTACTTC. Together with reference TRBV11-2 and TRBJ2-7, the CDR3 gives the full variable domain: EAGVAQSPRYKIIEKRQSVAFWCNPISGHATLYWYQQILGQGPKLLIQFQNNGVVDDSQLPKDRFSAERLKGVDSTLKIQPAKLEDSAVYLCASSLDRAITYEQYFGPGTRLTVT.

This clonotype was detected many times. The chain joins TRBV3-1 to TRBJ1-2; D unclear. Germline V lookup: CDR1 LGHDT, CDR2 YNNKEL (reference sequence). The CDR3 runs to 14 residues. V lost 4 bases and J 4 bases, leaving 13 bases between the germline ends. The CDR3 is CASSPGRRLYGYTF. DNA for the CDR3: TGTGCCAGCAGCCCAGGACGCCGACTCTATGGCTACACCTTC.

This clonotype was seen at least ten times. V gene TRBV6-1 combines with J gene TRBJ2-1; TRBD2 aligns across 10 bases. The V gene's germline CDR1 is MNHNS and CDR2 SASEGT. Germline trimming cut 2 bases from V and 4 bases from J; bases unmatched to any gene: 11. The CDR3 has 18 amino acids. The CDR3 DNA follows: TGTGCCAGCAGTGAAATAGGGGCTAGCGGGGGATTATACAATGAGCAGTTCTTC. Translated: CASSEIGASGGLYNEQFF.

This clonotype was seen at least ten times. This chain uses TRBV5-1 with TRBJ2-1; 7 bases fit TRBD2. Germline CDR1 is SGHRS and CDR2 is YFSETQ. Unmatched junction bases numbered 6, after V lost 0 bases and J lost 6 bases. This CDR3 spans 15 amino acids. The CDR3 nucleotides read TGCGCCAGCAGCTTGGGACTAGCAGGGATCAATGAGCAGTTCTTC. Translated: CASSLGLAGINEQFF. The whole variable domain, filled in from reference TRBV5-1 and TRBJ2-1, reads KAGVTQTPRYLIKTRGQQVTLSCSPISGHRSVSWYQQTPGQGLQFLFEYFSETQRNKGNFPGRFSGRQFSNSRSEMNVSTLELGDSALYLCASSLGLAGINEQFFGPGTRLTVL.

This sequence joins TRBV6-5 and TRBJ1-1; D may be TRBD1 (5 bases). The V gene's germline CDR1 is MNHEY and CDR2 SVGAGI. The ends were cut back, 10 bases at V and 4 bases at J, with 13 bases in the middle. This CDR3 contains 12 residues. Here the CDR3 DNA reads TGTGCCACTAAGCGGGGGAGCACTGAAGCTTTCTTT. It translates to CATKRGSTEAFF.

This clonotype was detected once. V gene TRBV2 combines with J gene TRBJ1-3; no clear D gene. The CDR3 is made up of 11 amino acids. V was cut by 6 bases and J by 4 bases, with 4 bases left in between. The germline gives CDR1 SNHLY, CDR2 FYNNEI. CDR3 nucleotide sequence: TGTGCCAGCAGACAAGGAAACACCATATATTTT. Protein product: CASRQGNTIYF.

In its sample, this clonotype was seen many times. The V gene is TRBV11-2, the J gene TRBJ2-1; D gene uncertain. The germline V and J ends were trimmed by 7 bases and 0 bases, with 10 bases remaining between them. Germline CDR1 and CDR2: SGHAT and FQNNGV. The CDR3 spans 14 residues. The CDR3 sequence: CASTLASSYNEQFF. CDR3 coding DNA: TGTGCCAGCACCTTGGCGAGCTCCTACAATGAGCAGTTCTTC.

The CDR3 nucleotides are TGTGCCAGCAGCTTGGGACAGGGGAGGGAAGAGACCCAGTACTTC. Protein sequence: CASSLGQGREETQYF. The chain has TRBV7-8 and TRBJ2-5; 10 positions match TRBD1. The CDR3 totals 15 residues. Germline assignment: CDR1 SGHVS and CDR2 FQNEAQ. V was clipped by 3 bases and J by 3 bases; unmatched bases: 4.

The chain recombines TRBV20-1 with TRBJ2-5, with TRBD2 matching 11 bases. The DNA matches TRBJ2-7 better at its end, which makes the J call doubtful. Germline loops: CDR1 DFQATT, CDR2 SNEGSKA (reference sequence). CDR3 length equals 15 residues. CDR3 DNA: TGCAGTGCTAGAACGGGACTAGCGGAGACCTACGAGCAGTACTTC. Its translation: CSARTGLAETYEQYF.

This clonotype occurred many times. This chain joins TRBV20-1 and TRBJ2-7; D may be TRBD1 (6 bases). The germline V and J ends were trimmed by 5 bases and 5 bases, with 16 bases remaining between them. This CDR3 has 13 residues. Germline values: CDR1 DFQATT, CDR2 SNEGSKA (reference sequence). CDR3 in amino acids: CSASETGLNEQYF. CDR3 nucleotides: TGCAGTGCTTCCGAGACAGGATTGAACGAGCAGTACTTC.

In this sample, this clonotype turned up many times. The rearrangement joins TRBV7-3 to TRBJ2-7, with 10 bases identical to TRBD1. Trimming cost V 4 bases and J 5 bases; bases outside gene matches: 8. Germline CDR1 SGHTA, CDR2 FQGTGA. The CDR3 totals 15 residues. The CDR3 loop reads CASSSSPGTGDEQYF. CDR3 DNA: TGTGCCAGCAGCTCATCCCCCGGGACAGGGGACGAGCAGTACTTC.